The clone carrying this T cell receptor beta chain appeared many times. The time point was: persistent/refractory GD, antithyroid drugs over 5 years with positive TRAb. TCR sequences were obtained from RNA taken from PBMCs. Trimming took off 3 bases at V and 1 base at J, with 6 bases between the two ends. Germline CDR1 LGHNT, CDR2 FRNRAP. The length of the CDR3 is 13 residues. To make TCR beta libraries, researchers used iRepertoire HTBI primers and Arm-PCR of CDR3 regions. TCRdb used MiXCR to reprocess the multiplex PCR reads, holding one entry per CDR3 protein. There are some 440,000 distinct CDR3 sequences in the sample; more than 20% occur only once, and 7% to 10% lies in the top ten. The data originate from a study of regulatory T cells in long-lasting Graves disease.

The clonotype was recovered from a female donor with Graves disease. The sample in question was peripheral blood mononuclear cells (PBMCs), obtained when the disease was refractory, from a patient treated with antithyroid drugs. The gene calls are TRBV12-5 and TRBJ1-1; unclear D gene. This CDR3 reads CASGFHGNTEAFF. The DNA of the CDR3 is TGTGCTAGTGGTTTTCATGGGAACACTGAAGCTTTCTTT.